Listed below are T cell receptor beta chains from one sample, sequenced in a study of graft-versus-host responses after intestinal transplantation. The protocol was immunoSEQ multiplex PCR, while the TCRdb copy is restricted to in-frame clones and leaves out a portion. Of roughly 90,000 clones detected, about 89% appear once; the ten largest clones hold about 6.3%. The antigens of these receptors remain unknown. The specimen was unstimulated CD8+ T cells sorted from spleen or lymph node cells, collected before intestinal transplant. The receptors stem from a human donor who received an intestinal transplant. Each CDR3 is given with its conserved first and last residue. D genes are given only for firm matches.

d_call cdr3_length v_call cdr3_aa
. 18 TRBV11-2 CASSPDVLTGTYEETQYF
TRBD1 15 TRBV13 CASSSGTGTGNTIYF
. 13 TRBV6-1 CASSWDGEGEQFF
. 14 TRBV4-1 CASSQEREDSPLHF
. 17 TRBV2 CASSDQDPRWANEKLFF
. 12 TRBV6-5 CASGLITDTQYF
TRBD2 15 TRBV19 CASSIWAGEEETQYF
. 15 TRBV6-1 CASSEVGDSNQPQHF
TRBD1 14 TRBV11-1 CASSLTQGDYEQYF
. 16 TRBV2 CASSRQTERFLAEAFF
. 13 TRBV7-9 CASSDHREDTQYF
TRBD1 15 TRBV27 CASSFMLQGAYEQYF
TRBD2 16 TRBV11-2 CASSLLPGLGENEQFF
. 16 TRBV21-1 CASSNEPGQGIGGYTF
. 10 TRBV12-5 CASGSDTQYF
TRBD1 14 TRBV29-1 CSVGGTGMNTEAFF
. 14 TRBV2 CASSGLARTDTQYF
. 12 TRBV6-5 CASRYRDNEQFF
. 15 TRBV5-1 CASSFDRPTNEKLFF
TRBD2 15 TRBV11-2 CASSFLADYQETQYF
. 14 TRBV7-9 CASSLTGSNYGYTF
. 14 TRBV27 CASRSTADIYGYTF
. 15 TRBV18 CASSPGSMGYYEQYF
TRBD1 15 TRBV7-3 CASSRTGGRRYGYTF
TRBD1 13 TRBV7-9 CASSSGQPYEQYF
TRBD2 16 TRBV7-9 CASSLVGLAEPNEQFF
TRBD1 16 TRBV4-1 CASSQDDTGVSYGYTF
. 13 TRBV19 CASSIEGNYGYTF
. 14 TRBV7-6 CASSLVPGPEEQYF
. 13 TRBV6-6 CASSYSSAGELFF
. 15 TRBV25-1 CASMAGTLNTGELFF
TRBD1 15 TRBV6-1 CASRLNRDRGYEQYF
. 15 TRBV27 CASSLFEASTDTQYF
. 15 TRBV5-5 CASSAWDTYMETQYF
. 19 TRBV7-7 CASSLASDSSPPADQPQHF
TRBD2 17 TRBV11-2 CASSLTPAGGWIDTQYF
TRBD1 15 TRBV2 CASSWDSYSNQPQHF
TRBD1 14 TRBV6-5 CASSPLTGEETQYF
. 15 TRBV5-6 CASSLGSQAPYEQYF
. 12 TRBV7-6 CASSLGAGELFF
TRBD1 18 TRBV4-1 CASSQDWAPTGGDDEQYF
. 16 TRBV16 CASSQVGLADYNEQFF
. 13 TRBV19 CASSIDSYNGQFF
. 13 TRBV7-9 CASSLDGYNEQFF
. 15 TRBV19 CASSIDHGSNQPQHF
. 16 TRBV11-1 CASSLGSGLFNSPLHF
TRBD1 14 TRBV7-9 CASSFPGGYNEQFF
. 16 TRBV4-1 CASSQDPGDSTDTQYF
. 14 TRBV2 CASLQGASGNTIYF
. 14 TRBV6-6 CASNSFGGSYEQYF
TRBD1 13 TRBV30 CAWTYRGLATQYF
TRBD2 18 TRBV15 CATSREGGLAGVTGELFF
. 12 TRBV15 CATSPGGSEAFF
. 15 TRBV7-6 CASSPSPGGTGELFF